The 20 T cell receptor beta chains listed next were all sequenced from one sample in a study of graft-versus-host responses after intestinal transplantation. These TCRs' antigens remain unknown. Sequencing used immunoSEQ multiplex PCR; TCRdb keeps in-frame clones, though not all of them. The sample includes about 88,000 clones, 91% of them seen just once. This specimen consisted of unstimulated CD4+ T cells sorted from spleen or lymph node cells, obtained before transplant. These receptors were collected from a human donor who was the organ donor for an intestinal transplant.

The rearrangement uses TRBV30 and TRBJ2-7; 8 bases map to TRBD1. CDR1 is GTSNPN and CDR2 is SVGIG in the germline V gene (reference sequence). V shed 2 bases and J 4 bases; nucleotides not matched to a gene: 4. This CDR3 has 13 residues. The chain's CDR3 is CAWSRDRSYEQYF. CDR3 nucleotides: TGTGCCTGGAGTCGGGACAGGTCGTACGAGCAGTACTTC.

V gene TRBV29-1 combines with J gene TRBJ2-1; possibly TRBD2 for D (5 bases). The CDR3 is made up of 13 amino acids. Trimming stripped 6 bases from V and 2 bases from J, with 11 bases between. Germline loops: CDR1 SQVTM, CDR2 ANQGSEA. The chain's CDR3 is CSVGTGTYNEQFF. The CDR3 DNA sequence: TGCAGCGTGGGTACGGGGACCTACAATGAGCAGTTCTTC.

This sequence joins TRBV30 and TRBJ1-2; TRBD1 agrees at 11 bases. Per germline, CDR1 GTSNPN and CDR2 SVGIG (reference sequence). The CDR3 totals 14 residues. The ends lost 8 bases at V and 1 base at J; junction bases unmatched: 6. CDR3 nucleotide sequence: TGTGCCGCGGGACAGGGGGTTCTTAACTATGGCTACACCTTC. Encoded protein: CAAGQGVLNYGYTF.

The V gene is TRBV4-2, the J gene TRBJ2-6, with D unclear. CDR1 is LGHNA and CDR2 is YNFKEQ in the germline V gene. V was pared by 3 bases and J by 0 bases, with 12 bases between. The CDR3 consists of 17 residues. In DNA form, the CDR3 reads TGTGCCAGCAGCCAGAGGTTTCCCTCCTCTGGGGCCAACGTCCTGACTTTC. This codes for CASSQRFPSSGANVLTF.

J is TRBJ2-1 and V is TRBV5-6; D is perhaps TRBD1 (6 bases). CDR3 length: 16 residues. CDR1 is SGHDT and CDR2 is YYEEEE in the germline V gene. The germline V and J ends were trimmed by 1 base and 4 bases, with 15 bases remaining between them. The CDR3 sequence: CASSLFWTARYNEQFF. The CDR3 nucleotides read TGTGCCAGCAGCTTGTTTTGGACAGCAAGATACAATGAGCAGTTCTTC.

This clone showed up many times. The chain couples TRBV14 to TRBJ1-3, with D perhaps TRBD1 (5 bases). There are 14 residues in the CDR3. The V end lost 4 bases, the J end lost 0 bases, and 7 bases lay between the germline ends. CDR1 and CDR2 (germline): SGHDN, FVKESK. CDR3 sequence reads: CASSRQISGNTIYF. The CDR3 DNA follows: TGTGCCAGCAGCCGACAGATCTCTGGAAACACCATATATTTT.

This chain links TRBV10-3 with TRBJ2-3; D unresolved. The V end lost 2 bases, the J end lost 6 bases, and 6 bases lay between the germline ends. In germline, CDR1 is ENHRY, CDR2 SYGVKD. This CDR3 region has 12 residues. As DNA, the CDR3 is TGTGCCATCAGTGAGGTAATGGATACGCAGTATTTT. Protein: CAISEVMDTQYF.

V and J are TRBV7-6 and TRBJ2-1; 13 nucleotides line up with TRBD2. V trimming: 5 bases; J trimming: 7 bases; junction bases outside the gene matches: 8. The germline V gene encodes CDR1 SGHVS and CDR2 FNYEAQ. CDR3 length: 16 residues. CDR3 DNA: TGTGCCAGCAGCCTCCAACTAGCGGGGGGGCTAAATGAGCAGTTCTTC. It is translated as CASSLQLAGGLNEQFF.

The chain combines TRBV6-1 with TRBJ1-3; TRBD1 matches 8 bases. V was clipped by 11 bases and J by 4 bases; unmatched bases: 13. This CDR3 spans 15 amino acids. Germline V CDR1 and CDR2: MNHNS, SASEGT. The DNA of the CDR3 is TGTGCCTATCTCAGGGCAGGGGGCCTGGGAAACACCATATATTTT. Its protein product is CAYLRAGGLGNTIYF.

This chain connects TRBV28 to TRBJ2-3; D unclear. The V end was cut by 7 bases, the J end by 1 base, with 6 bases between. CDR1 is MDHEN and CDR2 is SYDVKM in the germline V gene. The CDR3 contains 12 residues. The CDR3 nucleotides read TGTGCCAGCAAGTCGGGCACAGATACGCAGTATTTT. Its translation is CASKSGTDTQYF.

CDR3 loop: CASSETGGTGANVLTF. CDR3 nucleotides: TGTGCCAGTAGTGAGACAGGGGGGACTGGGGCCAACGTCCTGACTTTC. The chain is built from TRBV19 and TRBJ2-6; 9 bases are a match to TRBD1. With V trimmed by 5 bases and J by 2 bases, 4 bases remained unmatched. CDR3 length: 16 residues. Germline V gene data show CDR1 as LNHDA and CDR2 as SQIVND (reference sequence).

The chain recombines TRBV6-1 with TRBJ2-3; 11 bases line up with TRBD2. The V gene's germline CDR1 is MNHNS and CDR2 SASEGT. The CDR3 is made up of 15 amino acids. Germline trimming cut 5 bases from V and 2 bases from J; bases unmatched to any gene: 3. CDR3 nucleotide sequence: TGTGCCAGCAGTAAACTAGCGGGAGTCACAGATACGCAGTATTTT. It specifies CASSKLAGVTDTQYF.

This chain uses TRBV7-9 with TRBJ2-1; TRBD2 aligns across 12 bases. Germline CDR1 reads SEHNR; CDR2 reads FQNEAQ (reference sequence). V trimming: 1 base; J trimming: 9 bases; junction bases outside the gene matches: 4. The CDR3 covers 15 residues. The CDR3 DNA reads TGTGCCAGCAGCTTAGAACTAGCGGGAGGAAGTGAGCAGTTCTTC. It specifies CASSLELAGGSEQFF.

The rearrangement joins TRBV19 to TRBJ1-1; tentatively, D is TRBD1 (5 bases). Per the germline V gene, CDR1 is LNHDA and CDR2 is SQIVND (reference sequence). The CDR3 is made up of 13 amino acids. Trimming cost V 5 bases and J 5 bases, with 12 bases left between them. The CDR3 coding sequence is TGTGCCAGTAGTCGCCAGGGTGATACTGAAGCTTTCTTT. Amino acids: CASSRQGDTEAFF.

The J gene is TRBJ2-7, the V gene TRBV6-6; the D is unclear. There are 12 residues in the CDR3. The V and J ends lost 2 bases and 5 bases respectively, with 7 bases between them. Germline V gives CDR1 MNHNY, CDR2 SVGAGI (reference sequence). The CDR3 is CASSYRVHEQYF. The CDR3 DNA reads TGTGCCAGCAGTTACCGGGTCCACGAGCAGTACTTC.

V usage is TRBV19 and J usage is TRBJ2-2; D gene unclear. V lost 4 bases and J 3 bases, leaving 6 bases between the germline ends. The germline V gene has CDR1 LNHDA and CDR2 SQIVND (reference sequence). CDR3 length: 13 amino acids. In DNA, the CDR3 is TGTGCCAGTAGTACAGGATACACCGGGGAGCTGTTTTTT. Protein: CASSTGYTGELFF.

This clone was seen repeatedly, ten times or more. The chain couples TRBV10-3 to TRBJ2-7, with 9 positions matching TRBD1. The length of the CDR3 is 12 residues. Germline V gene lookup returns CDR1 ENHRY and CDR2 SYGVKD. The trim removed 6 bases at V and 3 bases at J, leaving 0 bases unmatched. CDR3 sequence (DNA): TGTGCCATCAGGACAGGGGGCTACGAGCAGTACTTC. Its protein product is CAIRTGGYEQYF.

This rearrangement joins TRBV5-4 to TRBJ1-2; possibly TRBD1 for D (5 bases). Germline values: CDR1 SGHNT, CDR2 YYREEE (reference sequence). This CDR3 spans 15 amino acids. V was clipped by 4 bases and J by 7 bases, with 20 bases between them. In DNA form, the CDR3 reads TGTGCCAGCAGCCCCCCTGAACAGGTGACGGGTGGCTACACCTTC. It codes for CASSPPEQVTGGYTF. The full variable domain, completed using reference TRBV5-4 and TRBJ1-2, is ETGVTQSPTHLIKTRGQQVTLRCSSQSGHNTVSWYQQALGQGPQFIFQYYREEENGRGNFPPRFSGLQFPNYSSELNVNALELDDSALYLCASSPPEQVTGGYTFGSGTRLTVV.

V usage is TRBV6-1 and J usage is TRBJ2-7, with 9 positions matching TRBD2. J gave up 6 bases and V 3 bases, and 12 bases lay outside the gene matches. CDR1 is MNHNS and CDR2 is SASEGT in the germline V gene. This CDR3 region has 16 residues. For the CDR3, the DNA is TGTGCCAGCAGTGAGGAATCTAGCGGGACCTTATTCGAGCAGTACTTC. Amino acids: CASSEESSGTLFEQYF.

The chain links TRBV28 to TRBJ2-1; 9 bases are shared with TRBD2. Germline V lookup: CDR1 MDHEN, CDR2 SYDVKM. Losses at the gene ends were 6 bases for V and 2 bases for J; bases not matched to a gene: 11. The CDR3 totals 17 residues. The CDR3, as DNA: TGTGCCAGCAGCGGACGGGGGCTAGCGGGGACCTACAATGAGCAGTTCTTC. Protein product: CASSGRGLAGTYNEQFF.